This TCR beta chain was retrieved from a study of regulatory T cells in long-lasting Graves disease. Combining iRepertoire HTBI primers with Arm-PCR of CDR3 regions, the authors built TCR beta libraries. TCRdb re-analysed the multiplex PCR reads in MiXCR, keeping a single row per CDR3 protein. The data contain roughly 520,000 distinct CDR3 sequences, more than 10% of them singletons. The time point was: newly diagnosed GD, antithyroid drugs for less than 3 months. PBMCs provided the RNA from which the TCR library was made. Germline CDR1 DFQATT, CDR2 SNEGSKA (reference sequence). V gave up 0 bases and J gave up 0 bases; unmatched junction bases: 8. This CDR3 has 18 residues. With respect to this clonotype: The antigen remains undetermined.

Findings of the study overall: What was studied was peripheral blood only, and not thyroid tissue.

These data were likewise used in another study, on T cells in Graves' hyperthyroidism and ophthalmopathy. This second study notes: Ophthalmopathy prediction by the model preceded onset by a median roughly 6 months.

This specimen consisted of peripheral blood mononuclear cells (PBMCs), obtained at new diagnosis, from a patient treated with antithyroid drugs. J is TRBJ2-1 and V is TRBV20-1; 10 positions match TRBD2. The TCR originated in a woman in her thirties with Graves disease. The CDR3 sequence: CSARDFGASGSSYNEQFF. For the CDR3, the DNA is TGCAGTGCTAGAGATTTCGGCGCTAGCGGGAGCTCCTACAATGAGCAGTTCTTC.